These 17 T cell receptor beta chains share one sample of origin, sequenced in a study of T cells after yellow fever vaccination. TCRdb fed the 5' RACE reads into MiXCR, producing one record per CDR3 protein. The sample holds 200,000 to 300,000 distinct CDR3 sequences, 13% seen once. Sample: CD4+ T cells sorted from PBMCs, taken 45 days after the yellow fever booster vaccination. The source of these receptors is a young man who received the YFV17D yellow fever vaccine.

The chain joins TRBV14 to TRBJ2-5; D ambiguous. The CDR3 is 14 residues long. From germline, CDR1 is SGHDN and CDR2 FVKESK. The V end lost 1 base, the J end lost 0 bases, and 6 bases lay between the germline ends. The CDR3 loop is CASSQGPNQETQYF. The CDR3 coding sequence is TGTGCCAGCAGCCAAGGACCGAACCAAGAGACCCAGTACTTC.

The chain combines TRBV20-1 with TRBJ1-2; 11 bases agree with TRBD1. The CDR3 contains 13 residues. Trimming removed 5 bases from V and 5 bases from J; junction bases left unmatched: 4. Per germline, CDR1 DFQATT and CDR2 SNEGSKA (reference sequence). CDR3 residues: CSALGQGGYGYTF. CDR3 sequence (DNA): TGCAGTGCTTTGGGACAGGGGGGTTATGGCTACACCTTC.

This clonotype was counted only a few times. The chain combines TRBV7-2 with TRBJ2-3, with 7 bases lining up with TRBD2. The V segment lost 1 base and the J segment 8 bases; nucleotides outside the gene matches: 9. The length of the CDR3 is 15 residues. Germline V gene data show CDR1 as SGHTA and CDR2 as FQGNSA. The CDR3 nucleotides read TGTGCCAGCAGCTTAGAGTGGGCGGGAGTAGGTACGCAGTATTTT. Protein sequence: CASSLEWAGVGTQYF. Drawing the rest from reference TRBV7-2 and TRBJ2-3, the complete variable domain is GAGVSQSPSNKVTEKGKDVELRCDPISGHTALYWYRQSLGQGLEFLIYFQGNSAPDKSGLPSDRFSAERTGGSVSTLTIQRTQQEDSAVYLCASSLEWAGVGTQYFGPGTRLTVL.

Many counts were recorded for this clonotype. CDR3 in amino acids: CASSKTGGTYEQYF. The CDR3 DNA reads TGTGCCAGCAGCAAGACAGGGGGTACCTACGAGCAGTACTTC. The chain combines TRBV6-1 with TRBJ2-7; 9 nucleotides line up with TRBD1. The junction had 5 bases not matched to a gene; V was cut back by 6 bases and J by 2 bases. Per the germline V gene, CDR1 is MNHNS and CDR2 is SASEGT. The CDR3 runs to 14 residues.

This clonotype was counted only a few times. CDR3 protein: CASSEGSGRAVGELFF. In DNA, the CDR3 is TGTGCCAGCAGTGAAGGGAGCGGGAGGGCCGTCGGGGAGCTGTTTTTT. This chain uses TRBV25-1 with TRBJ2-2; 10 nucleotides align to TRBD2. CDR1 is MGHDK, CDR2 SYGVNS, per germline. The CDR3 is made up of 16 amino acids. V shed 2 bases and J 7 bases; nucleotides not matched to a gene: 7.

The chain uses TRBV3-1 and TRBJ2-1; D is possibly TRBD2 (5 bases). The CDR3 loop spans 15 amino acids. V lost 3 bases, J lost 5 bases, and 14 bases lay in between. CDR1 is LGHDT and CDR2 is YNNKEL in the germline V gene (reference sequence). CDR3 in DNA: TGTGCCAGCAGCCAGTCAGACGGGAAAAACAATGAGCAGTTCTTC. Its protein product is CASSQSDGKNNEQFF.

In this sample, this clonotype turned up a few times. The V call is TRBV28, the J call TRBJ2-1; D ambiguous. Germline V gene sequence: CDR1 MDHEN, CDR2 SYDVKM. V shed 1 base and J shed 13 bases, with 8 bases lying between them. The CDR3 is 11 amino acids. CDR3 loop: CASSLSYFQFF. For the CDR3, the DNA is TGTGCCAGCAGTTTATCATACTTCCAGTTCTTC.

This clonotype was detected a few times. The chain carries TRBV29-1 and TRBJ2-2; a possible D gene is TRBD1 (5 bases). V lost 1 base to trimming and J lost 5 bases, with 17 bases between them. Germline V gene lookup returns CDR1 SQVTM and CDR2 ANQGSEA. There are 16 residues in the CDR3. CDR3 coding DNA: TGCAGCGTTGAAGGTGAAGGACACCGTGAAACCGGGGAGCTGTTTTTT. Protein: CSVEGEGHRETGELFF.

This clonotype was recorded a few times. The chain has TRBV12-3 or TRBV12-4 and TRBJ1-3; no clear D. There are 16 residues in the CDR3. Deletions cut 2 bases from V and 3 bases from J, with 14 bases between. The CDR3 nucleotides are TGTGCCAGCAGTTTAACCCGCTTTTGGTTTGGAAACACCATATATTTT. This gives the protein CASSLTRFWFGNTIYF.

This clonotype came up many times. The chain links TRBV5-1 to TRBJ2-3; no reliable D call. V was trimmed by 3 bases and J by 5 bases, leaving 7 bases between them. The CDR3 extends over 12 amino acids. CDR1 is SGHRS, CDR2 YFSETQ, per germline. CDR3 amino acids: CASSSGLDTQYF. The DNA for the CDR3 is TGCGCCAGCAGCTCCGGTTTAGATACGCAGTATTTT.

CDR3 loop: CASTSGQGTDTQYF. CDR3 sequence (DNA): TGTGCCAGCACCTCGGGACAGGGTACAGATACGCAGTATTTT. This sequence joins TRBV28 and TRBJ2-3; 9 bases agree with TRBD1. Looked up from germline, CDR1 is MDHEN and CDR2 is SYDVKM. After removal of 7 bases from V and 3 bases from J, the junction contained 5 bases not matched to a gene. The length of the CDR3 is 14 residues.

The chain combines TRBV5-4 with TRBJ2-7; 11 bases fit TRBD1. Per the germline V gene, CDR1 is SGHNT and CDR2 is YYREEE (reference sequence). This CDR3 is built from 15 residues. The ends lost 4 bases at V and 1 base at J; junction bases unmatched: 4. This CDR3 reads CASSGTGGTSYEQYF. In nucleotides, the CDR3 is TGTGCCAGCAGCGGGACAGGGGGAACGTCCTACGAGCAGTACTTC.

The table lists this clonotype with a few counts. This rearrangement joins TRBV21-1 to TRBJ2-3; the DNA was not compared with TRBD1, the D call given in the table. TRBV21-1 is labeled a pseudogene. The CDR3 spans 16 residues. The CDR3 reads CASSPMDSDRTDTQYF. For the CDR3, the DNA is TGTGCCAGCAGCCCCATGGACAGCGACCGCACAGATACGCAGTATTTT.

This clonotype was found a few times. The V gene is TRBV7-8, the J gene TRBJ2-7; D unresolved. The CDR3 has 13 residues. CDR1 and CDR2 (germline): SGHVS, FQNEAQ. V lost 4 bases and J lost 3, with 10 bases in between. CDR3 amino acids: CASSYLDHYEQYF. Here the CDR3 DNA reads TGTGCCAGCAGCTACTTGGACCACTACGAGCAGTACTTC.

The chain recombines TRBV20-1 with TRBJ2-7; the D gene is possibly TRBD2 (5 bases). This CDR3 has 14 residues. The germline CDR1 and CDR2 sequences are DFQATT and SNEGSKA (reference sequence). V lost 6 bases to trimming and J lost 1 base, with 16 bases between them. The CDR3: CSATPSGKSYEQYF. As DNA, the CDR3 is TGCAGTGCCACGCCTTCCGGGAAGTCCTACGAGCAGTACTTC.

Of note for this clonotype: The junction departs from germline at one end; a sequencing error may be responsible. The CDR3 loop is CASLPTGSSYDEQFF. CDR3 bases: TGTGCCAGCCTCCCGACCGGGTCCTCCTACGATGAGCAGTTCTTC. The genes are TRBV6-1 and TRBJ2-1; D uncertain. Germline assignment: CDR1 MNHNS and CDR2 SASEGT. This CDR3 is built from 15 residues.

The rearrangement joins TRBV25-1 to TRBJ2-7; D gene unclear. CDR3 length: 15 residues. The germline gives CDR1 MGHDK, CDR2 SYGVNS. Trimming removed 1 base at V and 1 base at J, with 11 bases between. CDR3 in amino acids: CASSESTGESYEQYF. CDR3 DNA sequence: TGTGCCAGCAGTGAATCCACCGGTGAGTCCTACGAGCAGTACTTC.